These 25 T cell receptor beta chains originate from one sample sequenced in a study of cytomegalovirus exposure and HLA in healthy donors. 13 Jbeta primers and 60 Vbeta primers were used for the PCR. Using immunoSEQ multiplex PCR, the repertoire was profiled, and TCRdb retains in-frame clones only, with some absent. The top ten hold under 10% of the sample, which has around 140,000 clones, 70% to 85% seen once. The material sequenced was PBMCs. These receptors all stem from a woman aged 55-69 years in good health and CMV-seropositive.

The gene calls are TRBV11-3 and TRBJ2-2, with 10 bases lining up with TRBD2. CDR3 size: 16 residues. CDR1 and CDR2 from the germline V gene are SGHNT and YENEEA. The trim removed 4 bases at V and 5 bases at J, leaving 7 bases unmatched. CDR3: CASSSLAGEGTGELFF. The CDR3 DNA is TGTGCCAGCAGCTCGCTAGCGGGAGAGGGTACCGGGGAGCTGTTTTTT.

This sequence joins TRBV7-8 and TRBJ2-5, with 8 bases matching TRBD2. The J call could be wrong; TRBJ2-7 is a better fit for the DNA end. Germline V gives CDR1 SGHVS, CDR2 FQNEAQ. The CDR3 consists of 14 residues. CDR3 DNA: TGTGCCAGCAGCCTTAGCGGGACGATGGGCGAGCAGTACTTC. Translated, it gives CASSLSGTMGEQYF.

V is TRBV4-3 and J is TRBJ2-3; TRBD2 might be the D (8 bases). CDR1 and CDR2 from the germline V gene are LGHNA and YSLEER. The CDR3 length is 19 residues. V was clipped by 4 bases and J by 4 bases, with 27 bases between them. The CDR3 loop reads CASSPGQEPSGRSPDTQYF. As DNA, the CDR3 is TGCGCCAGCAGCCCCGGACAGGAACCAAGCGGGAGAAGCCCAGATACGCAGTATTTT.

This sequence joins TRBV5-4 and TRBJ1-1; possible D gene TRBD1, 5 bases. The CDR3 sequence is 12 residues long. V was shortened by 4 bases and J by 8 bases, with 12 bases between the two germline ends. Per the germline V gene, CDR1 is SGHNT and CDR2 is YYREEE (reference sequence). CDR3 residues: CASSPRVGEAFF. CDR3 sequence (DNA): TGTGCCAGCAGCCCCAGGGTTGGCGAAGCTTTCTTT.

The chain links TRBV30 to TRBJ1-3; unclear D gene. Germline-derived CDR1 and CDR2 are GTSNPN and SVGIG (reference sequence). V was shortened by 3 bases and J by 1 base, with 13 bases between the two germline ends. This CDR3 is 15 amino acids long. CDR3 sequence: CAWSSRGRSGNTIYF. CDR3 DNA: TGTGCCTGGAGCTCCCGTGGGAGATCTGGAAACACCATATATTTT. The full variable domain, its missing parts supplied by reference TRBV30 and TRBJ1-3, is SQTIHQWPATLVQPVGSPLSLECTVEGTSNPNLYWYRQAAGRGLQLLFYSVGIGQISSEVPQNLSASRPQDRQFILSSKKLLLSDSGFYLCAWSSRGRSGNTIYFGEGSWLTVV.

J is TRBJ2-5 and V is TRBV7-9; 7 nucleotides agree with TRBD1. The end of the DNA aligns better with TRBJ2-7, so the J call may be wrong. The V gene's germline CDR1 is SEHNR and CDR2 FQNEAQ (reference sequence). The CDR3 runs 14 residues. CDR3 protein: CASSPRTGDYEQYF. The CDR3, as DNA: TGTGCCAGCAGCCCCCGGACAGGAGACTACGAGCAGTACTTC.

This clone was seen more than once but under ten times. The rearrangement joins TRBV5-5 to TRBJ2-1; 13 bases fit TRBD2. V lost 2 bases to trimming and J lost 8 bases; unmatched junction nucleotides: 1. The CDR3 is made up of 14 amino acids. Germline V gene lookup returns CDR1 SGHKS and CDR2 YYEKEE (reference sequence). The CDR3 DNA reads TGTGCCAGCAGCTTACTAGCGGGAGGGTATGAGCAGTTCTTC. Its translation: CASSLLAGGYEQFF.

The chain couples TRBV4-3 to TRBJ2-5, with D unresolved. CDR3 size: 13 residues. Germline V CDR1 and CDR2: LGHNA, YSLEER. The germline V and J ends were trimmed by 0 bases and 11 bases, with 13 bases remaining between them. CDR3 DNA: TGCGCCAGCAGCCAAGATACTACAAGCGTGCAGTACTTC. Amino acids: CASSQDTTSVQYF.

In its sample, this clone was seen a few times. The V and J genes are TRBV28 and TRBJ1-2; D may be TRBD1 (6 bases). This CDR3 is 17 amino acids long. The germline V and J ends were trimmed by 6 bases and 8 bases, with 28 bases remaining between them. In germline, CDR1 is MDHEN, CDR2 SYDVKM. The CDR3: CASRTRQADGFSIGYTF. Here the CDR3 DNA reads TGTGCCAGCAGAACTCGACAGGCGGACGGCTTTTCTATCGGCTACACCTTC.

J is TRBJ1-4 and V is TRBV7-9, with D hard to call. Germline-derived CDR1 and CDR2 are SEHNR and FQNEAQ (reference sequence). The V and J ends lost 4 bases and 5 bases respectively, with 14 bases between them. The CDR3 has 15 residues. The CDR3 protein is CASSSWEEANEKLFF. The CDR3 DNA is TGTGCCAGCAGCTCCTGGGAGGAGGCAAATGAAAAACTGTTTTTT.

The chain joins TRBV6-1 to TRBJ1-1; D is possibly TRBD1 (5 bases). The ends were cut back, 4 bases at V and 4 bases at J, with 10 bases in the middle. Germline assignment: CDR1 MNHNS and CDR2 SASEGT. This CDR3 is 13 amino acids long. Written as DNA, the CDR3 is TGTGCCAGCAGTGCCACGGGGGTCACTGAAGCTTTCTTT. The encoded protein is CASSATGVTEAFF.

This clone showed up just once. This chain connects TRBV7-8 to TRBJ2-7; 9 nucleotides match TRBD2. The CDR3 spans 14 residues. The V and J ends lost 5 bases and 5 bases, in that order; junction bases with no gene match: 7. From germline, CDR1 is SGHVS and CDR2 FQNEAQ. The CDR3 DNA reads as TGTGCCAGCAGCACGGGACTAGCACAAAACGAGCAGTACTTC. This codes for CASSTGLAQNEQYF.

The rearrangement uses TRBV7-8 and TRBJ2-7, with 8 bases aligning to TRBD1. The CDR3 has 15 amino acids. The germline V gene encodes CDR1 SGHVS and CDR2 FQNEAQ. V dropped 5 bases and J dropped 5; count of bases not matched to a gene: 11. CDR3 DNA sequence: TGTGCCAGCAGCCCCTACCTGGACAGGGTGGACGAGCAGTACTTC. Amino acids: CASSPYLDRVDEQYF.

This clone occurred a few times. This chain connects TRBV4-1 to TRBJ1-4; the match to TRBD1 covers 9 bases. CDR1 and CDR2 from the germline V gene are MGHRA and YSYEKL. CDR3 size: 14 residues. J lost 7 bases, V lost 5 bases, and 5 bases had no gene match. CDR3 region: CASSYRDRAEKLFF. CDR3 nucleotides: TGCGCCAGCAGCTACCGGGACAGGGCTGAAAAACTGTTTTTT.

The V call is TRBV15, the J call TRBJ2-3; 7 bases are a match to TRBD2. The germline V gene encodes CDR1 LNHNV and CDR2 YYDKDF (reference sequence). V lost 6 bases to trimming and J lost 6 bases; unmatched junction nucleotides: 15. The CDR3 has 16 amino acids. CDR3 DNA sequence: TGTGCCACCAGAGAGGGGCGGGCGGGAGATTCGGATACGCAGTATTTT. Its translation: CATREGRAGDSDTQYF.

J is TRBJ2-3 and V is TRBV6-6, with 9 bases identical to TRBD1. Per germline, CDR1 MNHNY and CDR2 SVGAGI (reference sequence). There are 14 residues in the CDR3. The trim removed 6 bases at V and 4 bases at J, leaving 5 bases unmatched. CDR3 loop: CASSLGQGSDTQYF. The CDR3 DNA reads TGTGCCAGCAGCCTGGGACAGGGATCAGATACGCAGTATTTT.

The CDR3 protein is CASSRGQTGLGEKLFF. The CDR3, as DNA: TGTGCCAGCAGCCGGGGACAGACCGGCCTCGGGGAAAAACTGTTTTTT. The rearrangement uses TRBV5-4 and TRBJ1-4; the match to TRBD1 covers 7 bases. The V and J ends lost 4 bases and 8 bases, in that order; junction bases with no gene match: 14. CDR1 and CDR2 (germline): SGHNT, YYREEE (reference sequence). The CDR3 spans 16 residues.

V usage is TRBV28 and J usage is TRBJ1-1; D is possibly TRBD1 (5 bases). CDR1 is MDHEN, CDR2 SYDVKM, per germline. V was clipped by 2 bases and J by 1 base, with 8 bases between them. The CDR3 has 14 residues. CDR3 sequence reads: CASSLGARNTEAFF. The CDR3 coding sequence is TGTGCCAGCAGTTTAGGGGCGAGGAACACTGAAGCTTTCTTT.

The table lists this clone with a count of one. J is TRBJ2-1 and V is TRBV7-2; 13 bases map to TRBD2. Germline values: CDR1 SGHTA, CDR2 FQGNSA. V dropped 5 bases and J dropped 7; count of bases not matched to a gene: 5. CDR3 size: 15 residues. This chain's CDR3 is CASSLGLAGENEQFF. The DNA for the CDR3 is TGTGCCAGCAGCCTCGGACTAGCGGGAGAGAATGAGCAGTTCTTC.

The V call is TRBV29-1, the J call TRBJ1-4, with 7 bases lining up with TRBD1. The CDR3 is 17 residues long. Germline CDR1 reads SQVTM; CDR2 reads ANQGSEA. V was clipped by 6 bases and J by 8 bases; unmatched bases: 21. This CDR3 reads CSVLGVGRNRGEEKLFF. CDR3 DNA sequence: TGCAGCGTGCTCGGGGTCGGAAGGAACAGGGGAGAAGAAAAACTGTTTTTT.

CDR3 DNA: TGTGCCAGCATTACGGGGGGGACCACCTACGAGCAGTACTTC. Amino acid sequence: CASITGGTTYEQYF. The chain uses TRBV28 and TRBJ2-7, with 8 bases matching TRBD2. The CDR3 spans 14 residues. J lost 2 bases, V lost 7 bases, and 7 bases had no gene match. The germline CDR1 and CDR2 sequences are MDHEN and SYDVKM.

The rearrangement joins TRBV11-3 to TRBJ2-5; 9 bases line up with TRBD1. The junction had 7 bases not matched to a gene; V was cut back by 4 bases and J by 4 bases. The CDR3 is made up of 15 amino acids. From germline, CDR1 is SGHNT and CDR2 YENEEA. In DNA, the CDR3 is TGTGCCAGCAGCTGGGGACAGGGTGGGCGAGAGACCCAGTACTTC. Its translation: CASSWGQGGRETQYF.

The chain has TRBV7-8 and TRBJ2-1; 14 bases match TRBD2. The CDR3 is 20 amino acids. The ends lost 0 bases at V and 2 bases at J; junction bases unmatched: 9. Germline V CDR1 and CDR2: SGHVS, FQNEAQ. In nucleotides, the CDR3 is TGTGCCAGCAGCTTAGCAGGGGGGACTAGCGGGAGTCTCGCCTACAATGAGCAGTTCTTC. As protein: CASSLAGGTSGSLAYNEQFF.

CDR3 amino acids: CASSQDRDDTEAFF. In nucleotides, the CDR3 is TGTGCCAGCTCACAGGACAGGGACGACACTGAAGCTTTCTTT. The chain uses TRBV18 and TRBJ1-1, with TRBD1 matching over 8 bases. Per germline, CDR1 KGHSH and CDR2 LQKENI. J was trimmed by 3 bases and V by 4 bases; bases with no gene match: 4. The CDR3 extends over 14 amino acids. The full variable domain, in which reference TRBV18 and TRBJ1-1 provide the parts outside the CDR3, is NAGVMQNPRHLVRRRGQEARLRCSPMKGHSHVYWYRQLPEEGLKFMVYLQKENIIDESGMPKERFSAEFPKEGPSILRIQQVVRGDSAAYFCASSQDRDDTEAFFGQGTRLTVV.

V and J are TRBV29-1 and TRBJ1-5; 8 nucleotides line up with TRBD1. Looked up from germline, CDR1 is SQVTM and CDR2 is ANQGSEA. Losses at the gene ends were 4 bases for V and 4 bases for J; bases not matched to a gene: 6. This CDR3 has 14 residues. CDR3 nucleotide sequence: TGCAGCGTTGCTGGGACAGGTGGGAATCAGCCCCAGCATTTT. Translating it yields CSVAGTGGNQPQHF.